The clone carrying this T cell receptor beta chain was seen once. The data were obtained in a study of T cell changes during pregnancy in multiple sclerosis. The CDR3 runs 14 residues. Trimming cost V 7 bases and J 0 bases, with 9 bases left between them. Germline V CDR1 and CDR2: SEHNR, FQNEAQ (reference sequence). Data came from immunoSEQ multiplex PCR; TCRdb stores just in-frame clones and leaves some out. The profile shows 100,000 to 130,000 clones, 80% to 95% of them singletons. The chain employs TRBV7-9 and TRBJ2-2; D gene ambiguous. This TCR was recovered from a female donor in good health, enrolled as a control in a pregnancy study. The specimen comprised peripheral blood, sampled in the third trimester of pregnancy. CDR3 residues: CASTDQANTGELFF. The CDR3 bases are TGTGCCAGCACCGATCAGGCGAACACCGGGGAGCTGTTTTTT. The whole variable domain, filled in from reference TRBV7-9 and TRBJ2-2, reads DTGVSQNPRHKITKRGQNVTFRCDPISEHNRLYWYRQTLGQGPEFLTYFQNEAQLEKSRLLSDRFSAERPKGSFSTLEIQRTEQGDSAMYLCASTDQANTGELFFGEGSRLTVL.